The clone carrying this T cell receptor (beta chain) was found once. The antigen is unknown. The record originates from a study of breast tumors, draining lymph nodes, adjacent tissues. Regarding the study as a whole: Tumors had less TCR diversity than lymph nodes, more than nontumor tissue. Tumor T cell lymph node origin was a supported hypothesis, not proven. Data fit most tumor T cells coming from lymph node, expanding in tumor.

One entry per CDR3 protein, called by TCRdb with MiXCR from the multiplex PCR reads. The sample holds approximately 250,000 distinct CDR3 sequences, less than 40% seen once. The lymph nodes were axillary draining lymph nodes from breast cancer patients. Trimming left V 6 bases short and J 2 bases short, with 14 bases between. The germline V gene encodes CDR1 WSHSY and CDR2 SAAADI. The CDR3 consists of 16 residues. The chain is built from TRBV10-2 and TRBJ1-6, with D hard to call. The TCR comes from a female donor with breast cancer. Some clones in this sample may be carry-over from other donors' samples. Sequenced: axillary lymph node tissue. The CDR3 is CASRLASGTYNSPLHF. CDR3 DNA: TGCGCCAGCAGGCTGGCTAGCGGAACCTATAATTCACCCCTCCACTTT.